These 5 T cell receptor beta chains were sequenced from one sample in a study of shared clonotypes between healthy human individuals. Naive CD8 populations comprised CD45RO-negative cells positively selected for CCR7, excluding terminally differentiated effector memory CD45RA+ cells. Sequenced by immunoSEQ multiplex PCR; TCRdb stores in-frame clones only, minus some. The sample has approximately 740,000 clones; almost 95% are singletons. The sequenced sample consisted of naive CD8+ T cells sorted from blood. These receptor sequences come from a man aged 25 to 40 in good health.

The rearrangement links TRBV18 to TRBJ2-3, with D uncertain. Trimming pared 0 bases from V and 0 bases from J, leaving 10 bases between. CDR1 and CDR2 from the germline V gene are KGHSH and LQKENI. The CDR3 length is 16 residues. This chain's CDR3 is CASSPPRIVSTDTQYF. The CDR3, as DNA: TGTGCCAGCTCACCACCGAGAATAGTGAGCACAGATACGCAGTATTTT.

The chain uses TRBV4-3 and TRBJ2-1, with 9 bases matching TRBD2. The CDR3 runs to 17 residues. Per germline, CDR1 LGHNA and CDR2 YSLEER. Unmatched junction bases numbered 8, after V lost 0 bases and J lost 5 bases. CDR3 bases: TGCGCCAGCAGCCAAGATTGGTTAGCGGGAGTCCACAATGAGCAGTTCTTC. Translated, it gives CASSQDWLAGVHNEQFF.

V is TRBV7-8 and J is TRBJ2-1; D remains ambiguous. Between the trimmed V and J ends, which lost 5 bases and 5 bases, there was a span of 16 bases. The CDR3 contains 15 residues. The V gene's germline CDR1 is SGHVS and CDR2 FQNEAQ. This CDR3 reads CASSLGTSLNNEQFF. The CDR3 DNA reads as TGTGCCAGCAGCCTGGGCACCTCCCTAAACAATGAGCAGTTCTTC.

This chain joins TRBV19 and TRBJ2-3; tentatively, D is TRBD2 (6 bases). Trimming stripped 10 bases from V and 0 bases from J, with 11 bases between. The germline gives CDR1 LNHDA, CDR2 SQIVND (reference sequence). This CDR3 is 13 amino acids long. DNA for the CDR3: TGTGCCATTGCTAGCGCCAGCACAGATACGCAGTATTTT. Its translation is CAIASASTDTQYF.

V usage is TRBV5-6 and J usage is TRBJ2-2, with 8 bases aligning to TRBD2. CDR3 length: 17 amino acids. J lost 3 bases, V lost 4 bases, and 11 bases had no gene match. Germline values: CDR1 SGHDT, CDR2 YYEEEE. This CDR3 is CASSRLTGGPDTGELFF. Here the CDR3 DNA reads TGTGCCAGCAGCCGCTTGACGGGAGGGCCGGACACCGGGGAGCTGTTTTTT.